What follows are 20 T cell receptor beta chains derived from one specimen sequenced in a study of blood T cell repertoires in COVID-19. This table comes from immunoSEQ multiplex PCR, and its TCRdb copy is limited to in-frame clones, with some not included. Found here are about 300,000 clones, roughly nine tenths of them singletons; the top ten hold 5% to 7.5%. Sequencing was done on a sample of peripheral blood. The receptors derive from a man between 18 and 29 years old who had recovered from COVID-19.

With regard to this clone: Germline and junction disagree at one end, which may indicate a read error. The chain links TRBV19 to TRBJ2-1; a weak D match, TRBD2 (6 bases). The CDR3 loop spans 17 amino acids. CDR1 and CDR2 (germline): LNHDA, SQIVND (reference sequence). For the CDR3, the DNA is TGTGCCAGTAGTATAGCTGGCCGAGCGGGCTCCCACAATGAGCAGTTCTTC. It translates to CASSIAGRAGSHNEQFF.

The CDR3 protein is CACGQPIDEKLFF. The CDR3 bases are TGTGCCTGCGGACAGCCAATAGATGAAAAACTGTTTTTT. The chain links TRBV2 to TRBJ1-4, with D perhaps TRBD1 (6 bases). The CDR3 totals 13 residues. Germline CDR1 and CDR2: SNHLY and FYNNEI. V was trimmed by 11 bases and J by 6 bases, leaving 16 bases between them.

The chain links TRBV18 to TRBJ1-3; 7 bases map to TRBD1. This CDR3 comprises 16 residues. The V segment lost 3 bases and the J segment 0 bases; nucleotides outside the gene matches: 5. Germline V gene lookup returns CDR1 KGHSH and CDR2 LQKENI. CDR3 DNA sequence: TGTGCCAGCTCACCGACGGGACAGTTCTCTGGAAACACCATATATTTT. Protein: CASSPTGQFSGNTIYF.

The CDR3 DNA reads as TGTGCCAGCTTGGGGGGAATTGGCTCCTACAATGAGCAGTTCTTC. Translation: CASLGGIGSYNEQFF. The chain has TRBV5-5 and TRBJ2-1; tentative D call: TRBD2 (6 bases). CDR1 SGHKS and CDR2 YYEKEE come from the germline V gene (reference sequence). The CDR3 covers 15 residues. V dropped 7 bases and J dropped 0 bases, with 14 bases sitting between them.

The chain uses TRBV7-9 and TRBJ1-1, with D tentatively TRBD1 (6 bases). Trimming removed 1 base from V and 1 base from J, with 10 bases in between. The CDR3 is 15 amino acids. Germline CDR1 is SEHNR and CDR2 is FQNEAQ (reference sequence). Written as DNA, the CDR3 is TGTGCCAGCAGCTTAGAAGGGACAACGAACACTGAAGCTTTCTTT. Its protein is CASSLEGTTNTEAFF.

The chain has TRBV11-3 and TRBJ2-2, with D maybe TRBD1 (6 bases). Germline loops: CDR1 SGHNT, CDR2 YENEEA. The CDR3 runs 13 residues. The V gene lost 5 bases and the J gene lost 7 bases, with 11 bases spanning the gap. This CDR3 reads CASSLQGGGELFF. As DNA, the CDR3 is TGTGCCAGCAGCCTACAGGGTGGCGGGGAGCTGTTTTTT.

The chain links TRBV13 to TRBJ2-7; 7 bases are a match to TRBD2. V lost 1 base, J lost 2 bases, and 5 bases stayed unmatched. The CDR3 loop spans 15 amino acids. The germline V gene has CDR1 PRHDT and CDR2 FYEKMQ (reference sequence). Written as DNA, the CDR3 is TGTGCCAGCAGCTTAGTGGGAGGGGAAACCTACGAGCAGTACTTC. It specifies CASSLVGGETYEQYF.

The gene calls are TRBV6-4 and TRBJ2-7, with 8 bases aligning to TRBD1. The CDR3 has 14 amino acids. J lost 3 bases, V lost 5 bases, and 6 bases had no gene match. The germline V gene has CDR1 MRHNA and CDR2 SNTAGT. DNA of the CDR3: TGTGCCAGCAGTCCCGGACAGGGCCACTACGAGCAGTACTTC. Translation: CASSPGQGHYEQYF.

The chain couples TRBV12-3 or TRBV12-4 to TRBJ1-1; D gene unclear. The CDR3 is 13 amino acids. V gave up 3 bases and J gave up 1 base, with 6 bases separating them. The CDR3 DNA reads as TGTGCCAGCAGTTTGGCGGAGAACACTGAAGCTTTCTTT. This encodes CASSLAENTEAFF.

The chain has TRBV4-1 and TRBJ1-5; D gene unclear. V lost 4 bases, J lost 0 bases, and 10 bases lay in between. Looked up from germline, CDR1 is MGHRA and CDR2 is YSYEKL. The CDR3 has 15 residues. CDR3 in amino acids: CASSPTGISNQPQHF. DNA for the CDR3: TGCGCCAGCAGCCCGACGGGGATTAGCAATCAGCCCCAGCATTTT.

J is TRBJ2-2 and V is TRBV4-1; D uncertain. The V end was cut by 0 bases, the J end by 0 bases, with 17 bases between. The CDR3 sequence is 19 residues long. Per germline, CDR1 MGHRA and CDR2 YSYEKL. In nucleotides, the CDR3 is TGCGCCAGCAGCCAAGATGTCCCCTCAGACATTTCGAACACCGGGGAGCTGTTTTTT. Its protein is CASSQDVPSDISNTGELFF.

The chain is built from TRBV7-9 and TRBJ1-2; 8 bases map to TRBD1. Per the germline V gene, CDR1 is SEHNR and CDR2 is FQNEAQ (reference sequence). The CDR3 loop spans 13 amino acids. The V gene end was trimmed by 1 base and the J gene end by 6 bases; junction bases not matched to a gene: 1. The CDR3 here is CASSLEDRDGYTF. Here the CDR3 DNA reads TGTGCCAGCAGCTTAGAGGACAGGGATGGCTACACCTTC.

This chain uses TRBV7-2 with TRBJ2-1, with 7 nucleotides matching TRBD1. Germline V gives CDR1 SGHTA, CDR2 FQGNSA. The CDR3 consists of 16 residues. J lost 3 bases, V lost 2 bases, and 7 bases had no gene match. CDR3 loop: CASSLMEQGIYNEQFF. The CDR3 DNA follows: TGTGCCAGCAGCTTAATGGAACAGGGGATCTACAATGAGCAGTTCTTC. The whole variable domain, remainder taken from reference TRBV7-2 and TRBJ2-1, is GAGVSQSPSNKVTEKGKDVELRCDPISGHTALYWYRQSLGQGLEFLIYFQGNSAPDKSGLPSDRFSAERTGGSVSTLTIQRTQQEDSAVYLCASSLMEQGIYNEQFFGPGTRLTVL.

The chain uses TRBV11-3 and TRBJ2-2; 13 positions agree with TRBD2. V dropped 5 bases and J dropped 4; count of bases not matched to a gene: 4. Germline CDR1 reads SGHNT; CDR2 reads YENEEA. The CDR3 sequence is 16 residues long. CDR3 nucleotides: TGTGCCAGCAGCCCAGGACTAGCGGGAGCCACCGGGGAGCTGTTTTTT. Protein product: CASSPGLAGATGELFF. Based on the CDR3 plus reference TRBV11-3 and TRBJ2-2, the full variable domain is EAGVVQSPRYKIIEKKQPVAFWCNPISGHNTLYWYLQNLGQGPELLIRYENEEAVDDSQLPKDRFSAERLKGVDSTLKIQPAELGDSAVYLCASSPGLAGATGELFFGEGSRLTVL.

The chain links TRBV10-1 to TRBJ2-7; 10 nucleotides line up with TRBD1. Unmatched junction bases numbered 4, after V lost 3 bases and J lost 5 bases. The CDR3 totals 14 residues. Germline V CDR1 and CDR2: WNHNN, SYGVQD (reference sequence). CDR3 nucleotides: TGCGCCAGCAGTGAACCCGGGACAGGGGACGAGCAGTACTTC. This encodes CASSEPGTGDEQYF.

The rearrangement uses TRBV7-9 and TRBJ1-4; tentative D call: TRBD1 (5 bases). The germline V gene has CDR1 SEHNR and CDR2 FQNEAQ (reference sequence). The V gene lost 5 bases and the J gene lost 7 bases, with 17 bases spanning the gap. The CDR3 runs to 15 residues. This CDR3 reads CASSILSGELEKLFF. CDR3 DNA sequence: TGTGCCAGCAGCATCCTATCGGGGGAACTTGAAAAACTGTTTTTT.

The chain uses TRBV9 and TRBJ1-5, with a possible D match to TRBD1 (5 bases). In germline, CDR1 is SGDLS, CDR2 YYNGEE. Trimming cost V 1 base and J 9 bases, with 14 bases left between them. CDR3 length: 14 residues. The CDR3 DNA follows: TGTGCCAGCAGCGTAAATTCAGGGCAGGCGCCCCAGCATTTT. Translation: CASSVNSGQAPQHF.

The chain joins TRBV4-1 to TRBJ1-1; TRBD1 aligns across 8 bases. Per germline, CDR1 MGHRA and CDR2 YSYEKL. CDR3 length equals 15 residues. Trimming took 2 bases from V and 1 from J; bases not matched to a gene: 3. As DNA, the CDR3 is TGCGCCAGCAGCCAACCCGGGACAGGGAACACTGAAGCTTTCTTT. Translation gives CASSQPGTGNTEAFF.

The chain couples TRBV12-3 or TRBV12-4 to TRBJ1-1; possibly TRBD1 for D (5 bases). The CDR3 has 13 amino acids. V was cut by 5 bases and J by 6 bases, with 13 bases left in between. The CDR3 DNA reads as TGTGCCAGCAGTCCTACAGGTGCGCCTGAAGCTTTCTTT. Its protein product is CASSPTGAPEAFF.

V is TRBV27 and J is TRBJ1-2, with D uncertain. This CDR3 has 15 residues. Germline CDR1 is MNHEY and CDR2 is SMNVEV (reference sequence). The V and J ends lost 3 bases and 8 bases respectively, with 19 bases between them. The CDR3 bases are TGTGCCAGCAGTTTGGGAGCACTGCCCCTTCAGGGCTACACCTTC. Its protein product is CASSLGALPLQGYTF.